These 23 T cell receptor beta chains originate from one sample sequenced in a study of early T cells in non-severe SARS-CoV-2 infection. TCRdb ran MiXCR on the 5' RACE reads and lists one entry per CDR3 protein. The data hold around 99,000 distinct CDR3 sequences, with around 16% observed a single time. The sample consisted of whole blood, taken at baseline. These receptors were obtained from an adult who was a healthcare worker with PCR-confirmed SARS-CoV-2 infection or an uninfected control (not recorded which).

The chain employs TRBV6-5 and TRBJ1-3, with D possibly matching TRBD1 (6 bases). The ends were cut back, 5 bases at V and 0 bases at J, with 17 bases in the middle. The V gene's germline CDR1 is MNHEY and CDR2 SVGAGI. This CDR3 is built from 17 residues. CDR3: CASSPSTGPSSGNTIYF. The CDR3 coding sequence is TGTGCCAGCAGTCCATCGACAGGTCCTTCCTCTGGAAACACCATATATTTT.

The V and J genes are TRBV7-2 and TRBJ2-4, with 11 bases fitting TRBD2. Trimming took 2 bases from V and 3 from J; bases not matched to a gene: 9. Per the germline V gene, CDR1 is SGHTA and CDR2 is FQGNSA. CDR3 length equals 18 residues. CDR3 DNA: TGTGCCAGCAGCTTATTCGTAGCGGGAGGGTTGGGCAAAAACATTCAGTACTTC. It is translated as CASSLFVAGGLGKNIQYF.

The CDR3 bases are TGTGCCAGCAGTCTGGGACAGGTCACCTACGAGCAGTACTTC. Residues: CASSLGQVTYEQYF. This chain joins TRBV12-3 or TRBV12-4 and TRBJ2-7; 8 bases match TRBD1. Trimming took 5 bases from V and 2 from J; bases not matched to a gene: 5. The CDR3 has 14 amino acids.

The rearrangement joins TRBV28 to TRBJ2-7; the match to TRBD2 covers 11 bases. The CDR3 is 15 residues long. Looked up from germline, CDR1 is MDHEN and CDR2 is SYDVKM. With V trimmed by 4 bases and J by 5 bases, 7 bases remained unmatched. The CDR3 region is CASSSLSSGRHEQYF. DNA of the CDR3: TGTGCCAGCAGTTCCCTATCTAGCGGGAGGCACGAGCAGTACTTC.

This clonotype has only a few counts. CDR3 sequence: CASSPGLLTIREQFF. DNA for the CDR3: TGTGCCAGTAGTCCGGGACTCCTGACGATTCGCGAGCAGTTCTTC. This chain links TRBV19 with TRBJ2-1; perhaps TRBD2 as D (6 bases). The V end was cut by 5 bases, the J end by 10 bases, with 21 bases between. Germline V gene data show CDR1 as LNHDA and CDR2 as SQIVND (reference sequence). This CDR3 contains 15 residues.

V usage is TRBV5-1 and J usage is TRBJ2-5; no clear D. This CDR3 has 14 residues. Germline V lookup: CDR1 SGHRS, CDR2 YFSETQ. Trimming left V 0 bases short and J 0 bases short, with 6 bases between. The CDR3 reads CASSLGANQETQYF. Here the CDR3 DNA reads TGCGCCAGCAGCTTGGGTGCAAACCAAGAGACCCAGTACTTC.

This clonotype was detected a few times. This chain links TRBV12-3 or TRBV12-4 with TRBJ2-1; TRBD2 aligns across 13 bases. V lost 5 bases, J lost 6 bases, and 4 bases stayed unmatched. The CDR3 is 15 amino acids. The CDR3 here is CASSTGLAGFNEQFF. The DNA for the CDR3 is TGTGCCAGCAGTACGGGACTAGCGGGATTCAATGAGCAGTTCTTC.

CDR3 sequence: CASSIGGVSTEAFF. The CDR3 DNA follows: TGTGCCAGTAGTATAGGAGGGGTGAGCACTGAAGCTTTCTTT. The chain employs TRBV19 and TRBJ1-1; possible D gene TRBD1, 5 bases. V lost 1 base, J lost 4 bases, and 10 bases lay in between. The length of the CDR3 is 14 residues. CDR1 is LNHDA and CDR2 is SQIVND in the germline V gene (reference sequence).

The chain combines TRBV20-1 with TRBJ1-2, with D possibly being TRBD1 (6 bases). CDR3 size: 12 residues. Germline loops: CDR1 DFQATT, CDR2 SNEGSKA (reference sequence). V lost 4 bases, J lost 6 bases, and 12 bases lay in between. The CDR3 DNA follows: TGCAGTGCTATTCAGGGGAGGGATGGCTACACCTTC. Protein: CSAIQGRDGYTF.

This clonotype was observed a handful of times. The J gene is TRBJ2-1, the V gene TRBV7-2, with 10 bases matching TRBD2. The length of the CDR3 is 16 residues. With 4 bases clipped from V and 2 bases from J, the junction kept 5 bases outside the gene matches. The V gene's germline CDR1 is SGHTA and CDR2 FQGNSA. The chain's CDR3 is CASSSRTSGTYNEQFF. The CDR3 region has the DNA TGTGCCAGCAGCTCCCGGACTAGCGGCACCTACAATGAGCAGTTCTTC.

The chain has TRBV28 and TRBJ2-5; D might be TRBD2 (6 bases). Trimming shortened V by 7 bases and J by 5 bases, and 26 bases separated the two germline ends. Germline values: CDR1 MDHEN, CDR2 SYDVKM. The CDR3 is made up of 17 amino acids. In DNA form, the CDR3 reads TGTGCCAGCATGGAAGTGGAGTCAACTAGCCTCGACGAGACCCAGTACTTC. It translates to CASMEVESTSLDETQYF. Looking up the rest from reference TRBV28 and TRBJ2-5 gives the full variable domain: DVKVTQSSRYLVKRTGEKVFLECVQDMDHENMFWYRQDPGLGLRLIYFSYDVKMKEKGDIPEGYSVSREKKERFSLILESASTNQTSMYLCASMEVESTSLDETQYFGPGTRLLVL.

CDR3 region: CASSYPDRVGEQYF. The CDR3 DNA sequence: TGTGCCAGCAGTTACCCCGACAGGGTAGGAGAGCAGTACTTC. This chain links TRBV6-6 with TRBJ2-7; 7 nucleotides agree with TRBD1. This CDR3 is built from 14 residues. V gave up 2 bases and J gave up 7 bases; unmatched junction bases: 8. The germline gives CDR1 MNHNY, CDR2 SVGAGI (reference sequence).

This clonotype was detected a few times. The chain has TRBV4-3 and TRBJ2-7; possibly TRBD2 for D (6 bases). Trimming took 0 bases from V and 4 from J, leaving 22 bases between them. The V gene's germline CDR1 is LGHNA and CDR2 YSLEER. CDR3 length: 18 residues. CDR3: CASSQDIYPHRETYEQYF. Written as DNA, the CDR3 is TGCGCCAGCAGCCAAGATATTTACCCCCACCGGGAGACTTACGAGCAGTACTTC.

V and J are TRBV7-7 and TRBJ2-5, with D hard to call. V shed 1 base and J shed 5 bases, with 17 bases lying between them. This CDR3 region has 16 residues. Germline V gene data show CDR1 as SSHAT and CDR2 as FNYEAQ (reference sequence). CDR3: CASSLGPPRLGETQYF. The CDR3, as DNA: TGTGCCAGCAGCTTAGGCCCCCCTCGCCTTGGGGAGACCCAGTACTTC.

This clonotype was counted only a few times. The rearrangement joins TRBV28 to TRBJ2-7, with 8 bases matching TRBD1. The CDR3 has 15 residues. Germline assignment: CDR1 MDHEN and CDR2 SYDVKM. The J segment lost 2 bases and the V segment lost 5 bases, leaving 8 bases of the junction unmatched. CDR3 nucleotide sequence: TGTGCCAGCAGTCCCGGACAGGGATTAGCCTACGAGCAGTACTTC. Amino acid sequence: CASSPGQGLAYEQYF. The full variable domain, in which reference TRBV28 and TRBJ2-7 provide the parts outside the CDR3, is DVKVTQSSRYLVKRTGEKVFLECVQDMDHENMFWYRQDPGLGLRLIYFSYDVKMKEKGDIPEGYSVSREKKERFSLILESASTNQTSMYLCASSPGQGLAYEQYFGPGTRLTVT.

The chain uses TRBV7-9 and TRBJ2-4, with D maybe TRBD1 (5 bases). V dropped 1 base and J dropped 1 base, with 20 bases sitting between them. The germline V gene has CDR1 SEHNR and CDR2 FQNEAQ (reference sequence). This CDR3 region has 19 residues. CDR3 sequence (DNA): TGTGCCAGCAGCTTAGGTGACTGGAGCAGACAGTCGGCCAAAAACATTCAGTACTTC. This translates into CASSLGDWSRQSAKNIQYF.

The genes are TRBV29-1 and TRBJ2-4, with 7 bases aligning to TRBD1. This CDR3 spans 14 amino acids. Germline CDR1 and CDR2: SQVTM and ANQGSEA. Germline trimming cut 6 bases from V and 9 bases from J; bases unmatched to any gene: 14. CDR3 sequence: CSVERQGGLAIQYF. The CDR3 bases are TGCAGCGTAGAAAGACAGGGCGGTTTGGCCATTCAGTACTTC.

This clonotype was counted between two and nine times. The chain has TRBV7-2 and TRBJ1-5; D unclear. V was clipped by 1 base and J by 7 bases, with 11 bases between them. Per the germline V gene, CDR1 is SGHTA and CDR2 is FQGNSA. This CDR3 is 14 amino acids long. The CDR3 nucleotides read TGTGCCAGCAGCTTAGTCCTGTTGGGGCAGCCCCAGCATTTT. Translating gives CASSLVLLGQPQHF.

The chain joins TRBV28 to TRBJ2-7; TRBD2 might be the D (5 bases). The germline V and J ends were trimmed by 2 bases and 2 bases, with 16 bases remaining between them. The germline V gene encodes CDR1 MDHEN and CDR2 SYDVKM. This CDR3 contains 16 residues. CDR3 sequence: CASSLNPSHNPYEQYF. The CDR3 bases are TGTGCCAGCAGTTTAAACCCTAGCCACAATCCCTACGAGCAGTACTTC.

In this sample, this clonotype turned up a few times. The chain recombines TRBV28 with TRBJ1-1; 9 nucleotides align to TRBD1. Germline V CDR1 and CDR2: MDHEN, SYDVKM. The CDR3 loop spans 11 amino acids. V was pared by 7 bases and J by 12 bases, with 6 bases of the junction left unmatched. CDR3 in DNA: TGTGCCAGCACTGGGACAGGGAAGACTTTCTTT. Encoded protein: CASTGTGKTFF.

This clonotype occurred a few times. The rearrangement links TRBV28 to TRBJ2-7; D remains unclear. Germline lookup yields CDR1 MDHEN and CDR2 SYDVKM. CDR3 length: 14 amino acids. V shed 3 bases and J shed 0 bases, with 9 bases lying between them. CDR3 residues: CASSFGGFSYEQYF. The CDR3 bases are TGTGCCAGCAGTTTCGGCGGCTTCTCCTACGAGCAGTACTTC. Full variable domain (remainder filled in from reference TRBV28 and TRBJ2-7): DVKVTQSSRYLVKRTGEKVFLECVQDMDHENMFWYRQDPGLGLRLIYFSYDVKMKEKGDIPEGYSVSREKKERFSLILESASTNQTSMYLCASSFGGFSYEQYFGPGTRLTVT.

In its sample, this clonotype was seen a few times. This chain connects TRBV5-1 to TRBJ2-7, with D uncertain. The V end was cut by 7 bases, the J end by 2 bases, with 7 bases between. This CDR3 region has 11 residues. Germline V lookup: CDR1 SGHRS, CDR2 YFSETQ. CDR3 sequence reads: CASRAAYEQYF. CDR3 DNA sequence: TGCGCCAGCCGGGCAGCCTACGAGCAGTACTTC.

V and J are TRBV28 and TRBJ2-3, with no clear D. The V gene lost 3 bases and the J gene lost 0 bases, with 10 bases spanning the gap. The germline V gene has CDR1 MDHEN and CDR2 SYDVKM. The CDR3 extends over 15 amino acids. The DNA of the CDR3 is TGTGCCAGCAGTTTCGCGGCCAGTAGCACAGATACGCAGTATTTT. Amino acid sequence: CASSFAASSTDTQYF.